This T cell receptor beta chain was sequenced during a study of cytomegalovirus exposure and HLA in healthy donors. Notes on the study in general: Highest at DRB1 and lowest at HLA-C, TCR association rates differed among HLA loci in a later analysis.

Turning to this clone: Its antigen remains unknown.

Use of 60 Vbeta and 13 Jbeta primers characterized the PCR. This table comes from immunoSEQ multiplex PCR, and its TCRdb copy is limited to in-frame clones, with some not included. This table holds about 120,000 clones, about 61% found once. Input material: PBMCs. The sequence was obtained from a woman in her twenties or thirties in good health and CMV-seronegative.

CDR3 nucleotide sequence: TGTGCCAGCAGTTTATGGGGGAGGGCTTACAATGAGCAGTTCTTC. This gives the protein CASSLWGRAYNEQFF. This chain links TRBV28 with TRBJ2-1, with TRBD2 matching 7 bases. The CDR3 has 15 residues. The trim removed 0 bases at V and 4 bases at J, leaving 3 bases unmatched. CDR1 and CDR2 from the germline V gene are MDHEN and SYDVKM.